This T cell receptor beta chain was sequenced for a study of T cells in Graves' hyperthyroidism and ophthalmopathy (dated by TCRdb to between 2019 and 2020). Study-level background: Peripheral blood was collected at initial diagnosis, before any treatment. TCR V-J signatures able to tell the groups apart were searched for in a discovery cohort of 100 patients, of whom roughly 42 had Graves' ophthalmopathy and 55 to 60 had stable Graves' hyperthyroidism. Prospective prediction of ophthalmopathy was tested in an independent validation cohort consisting of 18 hyperthyroidism patients and around 16 patients who later progressed to ophthalmopathy. The 95 to 100 discovery patients were randomly divided into training and test sets at a 7:3 ratio. In addition, the study compared T-cell repertoires in thyroid tissue and in blood from six Graves' hyperthyroidism patients. After blood sampling, hyperthyroidism patients were treated with methimazole at a starting dose of 30 mg daily, and ophthalmopathy patients were treated with high-dose intravenous methylprednisolone. According to the paper, TCR Vbeta CDR3 sequencing was carried out on over 130 peripheral blood samples, which came from 40 to 45 ophthalmopathy, 75 to 80 hyperthyroidism and roughly 17 progressor patients.

According to the germline V gene (reference sequence), CDR1 reads LNHDA and CDR2 reads SQIVND. From the cysteine through the phenylalanine, the CDR3 covers 14 amino acids. CDR3 DNA only is kept here, 42 bases in frame from base 1. V sheds 4 bases and J sheds 7 bases, leaving 14 bases between their ends. The TCR beta CDR3 regions were amplified from the RNA transcripts. A first-round RT-PCR of the TCR CDR3 used the HTBI primer set with the Qiagen OneStep RT-PCR kit. Libraries were constructed in a second round of multiplex PCR, after which size selection and purification were carried out. Paired-end sequencing of the libraries was performed with 100 bp reads on an Illumina HiSeq2000. The source study handled its data this way. SOAPnuke was used to process the raw data, throwing out any read that contained adapters or uncalled bases, had a mean Phred below 15, or lacked an exact constant-primer or identifier match. High-quality paired reads were merged with COPE v1.2.5, and unique nucleotide sequences were defined as clonotypes. MiTCR v1.1 was used to align the clonotypes against IMGT TRBV, TRBD and TRBJ reference segments. The analysis was restricted to V-J combinations with a frequency above 0.0001, which together covered 99% to 99.2% of the repertoires. The TCS score was defined as the ratio of F50 (clonal expansion) to E x V (chaos), calculated using BLOSUM62-based TCRdist between CDR3 peptides within each V-J. Welch's t-statistics and random forest reduced 514 V-J features to fewer than 15, which were used in a naive Bayes classifier (R e1071). TCRdb cleaned the public reads at Q25 with fastp, built clones with MiXCR and kept in-frame beta chains. Every CDR3 protein is listed once, alongside the most common genes and DNA of its rows. The V and J calls reflect TCRdb's pipeline rather than the authors' work. The sample contains around 350,000 distinct CDR3 sequences, nearly 15% of them found a single time. Jointly, the top ten make up roughly a fifth of the sample.

Points the paper makes about the study in general: In validation, the model predicted progression to ophthalmopathy with over 65% sensitivity and 72% to 85% specificity, a median of about six months before onset. A 13 V-J signature model separated ophthalmopathy from stable hyperthyroidism, with approximately 87% sensitivity and roughly 84% specificity in cross-validation and 80%/75% in testing. Most expanded thyroid clonotypes (frequency above 0.001) were also detected in blood, suggesting blood repertoires may reflect thyroid immune responses. No statistical method was used to fix the sample size in advance, and group allocation was not hidden from the investigators.

Moderately to severely active disease, a Clinical Activity Score of at least 3, a NOSPECS grade of at least 4, and a duration under 3 months were present in ophthalmopathy patients. Any patient with an uncontrolled infection, another autoimmune disease, pregnancy or lactation was excluded. Diagnoses were based on clinical symptoms, serum thyroxine and TRAb, thyroid ultrasound and orbital computed tomography. Ficoll-Paque density gradient centrifugation was used to isolate PBMCs from approximately 10 ml of fresh peripheral blood. Trizol reagent was used to extract total RNA, and RNA quality was then checked on an Agilent 2100 Bioanalyzer. Notes on this clonotype: No antigen is known for it. Base-call qualities are not available, and no considerably larger clone is one nucleotide away.

The source of this sequence is an older woman with Graves' ophthalmopathy. The sequencing input was blood. The V gene is TRBV19 and the J gene is TRBJ2-1; the D gene lacks a confident call. The CDR3 here reads CASSTLFAVNEQFF. The DNA sequence is TGTGCCAGTAGTACCCTTTTCGCGGTGAATGAGCAGTTCTTC.